This T cell receptor beta chain appears in the sequencing data of a study of blood T cell repertoires in COVID-19. Overall study: Some COVID-19 samples were acute and others convalescent; all came from the United States, Italy and Spain. Sources were T cells, B-cell-depleted T cells, or PBMCs; the material itself was cDNA or gDNA.

In the original processing: Amplification of reference gene primers provided the estimated nucleated cell counts. TCRdb's copy holds only in-frame clones and misses some; the assay was immunoSEQ multiplex PCR. V, J and clone size are those of that table, while D and trimming were read from the DNA. The sample includes roughly 150,000 clones, over 75% seen only once; the top ten take around 13%. Germline V gene lookup returns CDR1 SGHTA and CDR2 FQGNSA. Between the trimmed V and J ends, which lost 1 base and 3 bases, there was a span of 13 bases. This CDR3 is 15 amino acids long. The clonotype comes from a man in his 70s who had recovered from COVID-19. Sequencing was performed on peripheral blood. The chain couples TRBV7-2 to TRBJ2-7; a possible D gene is TRBD2 (7 bases). The CDR3 DNA is TGTGCCAGCAGCTTAGTACAGGGAGGGGGCTACGAGCAGTACTTC. It encodes CASSLVQGGGYEQYF.